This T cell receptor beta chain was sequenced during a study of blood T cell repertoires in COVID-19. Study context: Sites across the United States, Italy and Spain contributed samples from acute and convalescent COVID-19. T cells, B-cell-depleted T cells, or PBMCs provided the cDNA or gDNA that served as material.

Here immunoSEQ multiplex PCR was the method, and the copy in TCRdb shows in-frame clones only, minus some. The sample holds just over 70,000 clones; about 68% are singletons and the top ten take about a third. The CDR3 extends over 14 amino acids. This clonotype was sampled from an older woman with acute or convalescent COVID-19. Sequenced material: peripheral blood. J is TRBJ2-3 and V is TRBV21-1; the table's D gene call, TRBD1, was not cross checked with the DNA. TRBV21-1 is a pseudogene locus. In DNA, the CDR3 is TGTGCCAGCAGCAACGGTCAGGCCACAGATACGCAGTATTTT. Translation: CASSNGQATDTQYF.